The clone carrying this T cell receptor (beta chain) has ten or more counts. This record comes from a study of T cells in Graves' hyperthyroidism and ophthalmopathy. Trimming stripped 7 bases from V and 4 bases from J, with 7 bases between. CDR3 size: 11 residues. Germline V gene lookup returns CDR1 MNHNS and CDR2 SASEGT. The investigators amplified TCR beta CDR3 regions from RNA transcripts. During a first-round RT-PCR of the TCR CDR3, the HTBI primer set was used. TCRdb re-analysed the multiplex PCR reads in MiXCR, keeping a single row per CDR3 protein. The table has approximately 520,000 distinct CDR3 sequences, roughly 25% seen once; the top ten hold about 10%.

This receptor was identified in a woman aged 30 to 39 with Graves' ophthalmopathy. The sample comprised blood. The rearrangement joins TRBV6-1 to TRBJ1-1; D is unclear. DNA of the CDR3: TGTGCCAGCACCTCGTTCACTGAAGCTTTCTTT. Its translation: CASTSFTEAFF.